The 18 T cell receptor beta chains below come from one sample, sequenced in a study of vaccination and CD4 T cells after COVID-19. These receptors' antigens are unknown. Sequencing of the DNA from cultured CD4+ T cells was carried out with the Oncomine TCR Beta short-read assay. TCRdb reprocessed the PCR reads via MiXCR and lists one record per CDR3 protein. The table has 9,300 or so distinct CDR3 sequences, 40% to 65% seen once. The treatment here: 10-day PBMC culture with coronavirus spike peptide pools or control peptides (ViraFEST assay). The sequencing sample was made of CD4+ T cells from blood, cultured in vitro. The receptors derive from a human donor who had recovered from COVID-19.

This clonotype has just a few counts. J is TRBJ1-3 and V is TRBV6-1; 8 bases are a match to TRBD1. V was pared by 11 bases and J by 0 bases, with 9 bases of the junction left unmatched. The CDR3 runs 15 residues. Germline CDR1 and CDR2: MNHNS and SASEGT. Here the CDR3 DNA reads TGTGCCGGAAACAGGGGGATAGGCTCTGGAAACACCATATATTTT. It codes for CAGNRGIGSGNTIYF.

This rearrangement joins TRBV21-1 to TRBJ2-7; TRBD1, as called in the table, went unchecked against the DNA. TRBV21-1 is a pseudogene locus. The CDR3 contains 14 residues. DNA of the CDR3: TGTGCCAGGGGGGGGAGGACAGGGACCTACGAGCAGTACTTC. This encodes CARGGRTGTYEQYF.

The chain joins TRBV6-1 to TRBJ1-4; tentative D call: TRBD1 (5 bases). V lost 9 bases and J lost 3, with 17 bases in between. The germline V gene encodes CDR1 MNHNS and CDR2 SASEGT. The CDR3 has 15 amino acids. The CDR3 bases are TGTGCCAGTGCTAGGCAGGGCCTCGCTAATGAAAAACTGTTTTTT. Encoded protein: CASARQGLANEKLFF.

The chain joins TRBV5-1 to TRBJ2-6, with unresolved D. Trimming pared 1 base from V and 2 bases from J, leaving 4 bases between. Germline V gene data show CDR1 as SGHRS and CDR2 as YFSETQ. This CDR3 is built from 14 residues. The CDR3 loop reads CASSLRAGANVLTF. The CDR3 DNA reads as TGCGCCAGCAGCTTGAGGGCTGGGGCCAACGTCCTGACTTTC. The complete variable domain, with remaining parts taken from reference TRBV5-1 and TRBJ2-6, reads KAGVTQTPRYLIKTRGQQVTLSCSPISGHRSVSWYQQTPGQGLQFLFEYFSETQRNKGNFPGRFSGRQFSNSRSEMNVSTLELGDSALYLCASSLRAGANVLTFGAGSRLTVL.

This clonotype was seen only once. The chain uses TRBV2 and TRBJ2-7; the match to TRBD1 covers 9 bases. V gave up 5 bases and J gave up 3 bases; unmatched junction bases: 8. The CDR3 loop spans 15 amino acids. Germline assignment: CDR1 SNHLY and CDR2 FYNNEI. CDR3 DNA sequence: TGTGCCAGCAGTTTACAGGGGGCAATCATCTACGAGCAGTACTTC. It encodes CASSLQGAIIYEQYF.

This chain connects TRBV19 to TRBJ1-5; 11 bases map to TRBD1. CDR1 and CDR2 (germline): LNHDA, SQIVND (reference sequence). The junction had 9 bases not matched to a gene; V was cut back by 5 bases and J by 3 bases. There are 17 residues in the CDR3. Written as DNA, the CDR3 is TGTGCCAGTAGTGTAACCCGGGGACAGGGGGACAATCAGCCCCAGCATTTT. Encoded protein: CASSVTRGQGDNQPQHF.

A few counts support this clonotype. CDR3 sequence reads: CASRVYNEQFF. The DNA of the CDR3 is TGTGCCAGTAGGGTCTACAATGAGCAGTTCTTC. V usage is TRBV10-3 and J usage is TRBJ2-1; unclear D gene. Trimming removed 10 bases from V and 3 bases from J, with 7 bases in between. CDR1 and CDR2 from the germline V gene are ENHRY and SYGVKD. CDR3 length: 11 amino acids.

The V call is TRBV2, the J call TRBJ1-6; D possibly corresponds to TRBD1 (5 bases). V dropped 3 bases and J dropped 8 bases, with 14 bases sitting between them. Per germline, CDR1 SNHLY and CDR2 FYNNEI. The CDR3 contains 15 residues. In nucleotides, the CDR3 is TGTGCCAGCAGTGATTTCCAGGGTAGGGATTCACCCCTCCACTTT. Its translation is CASSDFQGRDSPLHF.

The genes are TRBV18 and TRBJ1-1; D gene ambiguous. V lost 3 bases, J lost 0 bases, and 8 bases lay in between. Germline values: CDR1 KGHSH, CDR2 LQKENI. CDR3 length equals 14 residues. DNA of the CDR3: TGTGCCAGCTCACCCGGGATGATGAACACTGAAGCTTTCTTT. It yields the protein CASSPGMMNTEAFF.

The gene calls are TRBV20-1 and TRBJ1-1; D is uncertain. The germline gives CDR1 DFQATT, CDR2 SNEGSKA (reference sequence). The V end was cut by 1 base, the J end by 1 base, with 10 bases between. The CDR3 is 14 amino acids. Here the CDR3 DNA reads TGCAGTGCTAGAGCCCCGGTGGGGAACACTGAAGCTTTCTTT. This gives the protein CSARAPVGNTEAFF.

J is TRBJ1-3 and V is TRBV11-3, with D perhaps matching TRBD1 (6 bases). Trimming shortened V by 5 bases and J by 2 bases, and 16 bases separated the two germline ends. The CDR3 is made up of 16 amino acids. Looked up from germline, CDR1 is SGHNT and CDR2 is YENEEA. The CDR3 DNA reads TGTGCCAGCAGCCAAAGTAGGGGGATAGCTGGAAACACCATATATTTT. Protein product: CASSQSRGIAGNTIYF.

As concerns this clonotype: A junction boundary mismatches the germline segment, possibly from a read error. The V call is TRBV4-3, the J call TRBJ1-1; 7 bases are a match to TRBD1. Germline assignment: CDR1 LGHNA and CDR2 YSLEER. CDR3 size: 18 residues. CDR3 sequence (DNA): TGCGCCAGCAGCCAAGATCTTGGAGGGGGCACCCTCAACAGTGAAGCTTTCTTT. Amino acid sequence: CASSQDLGGGTLNSEAFF.

A few counts support this clonotype. The CDR3 is CASLRTGQTGELFF. The CDR3 DNA sequence: TGTGCCAGCTTGAGGACAGGGCAAACCGGGGAGCTGTTTTTT. V gene TRBV7-8 combines with J gene TRBJ2-2, with TRBD1 matching over 8 bases. The CDR3 is 14 amino acids. With V trimmed by 8 bases and J by 5 bases, 7 bases remained unmatched. Germline V gives CDR1 SGHVS, CDR2 FQNEAQ.

This clonotype was counted only a few times. This sequence joins TRBV6-1 and TRBJ2-3; 10 bases match TRBD1. Trimming at V came to 7 bases and at J to 1 base, leaving 5 bases not matched to a gene. Germline V gene lookup returns CDR1 MNHNS and CDR2 SASEGT. The CDR3 is 15 amino acids. This chain's CDR3 is CASTDRGQGTDTQYF. The CDR3 nucleotides read TGTGCCAGCACAGACAGGGGGCAAGGCACAGATACGCAGTATTTT.

V usage is TRBV30 and J usage is TRBJ2-5; D is perhaps TRBD2 (5 bases). Germline CDR1 reads GTSNPN; CDR2 reads SVGIG (reference sequence). This CDR3 is 14 amino acids long. V lost 7 bases and J 2 bases, leaving 17 bases between the germline ends. CDR3 coding DNA: TGTGCCTCCTCTCGACTAACCTTTCAAGAGACCCAGTACTTC. It encodes CASSRLTFQETQYF.

In its sample, this clonotype was seen a few times. The chain joins TRBV12-3 or TRBV12-4 to TRBJ1-1, with D unclear. V shed 6 bases and J shed 1 base, with 9 bases lying between them. CDR3 length: 13 residues. The CDR3 protein is CASSPTGNTEAFF. The CDR3 bases are TGTGCCAGCAGCCCGACTGGGAACACTGAAGCTTTCTTT.

CDR3 DNA sequence: TGTGCCAGCATCATAGGAGGGAGGATACCCGGGGAGCTGTTTTTT. Amino acid sequence: CASIIGGRIPGELFF. The rearrangement uses TRBV12-3 or TRBV12-4 and TRBJ2-2, with D maybe TRBD2 (6 bases). With 7 bases removed from V and 6 bases from J, the gap between germline ends came to 18 bases. The CDR3 contains 15 residues.

The rearrangement links TRBV11-3 to TRBJ1-4; unclear D gene. This CDR3 comprises 15 residues. CDR1 and CDR2 (germline): SGHNT, YENEEA. The V gene lost 2 bases and the J gene lost 5 bases, with 12 bases spanning the gap. CDR3: CASSLQGGGNEKLFF. The CDR3 nucleotides are TGTGCCAGCAGCTTACAAGGAGGCGGGAATGAAAAACTGTTTTTT.